This paragraph reports one TCR beta chain. Its antigen is unknown. V was cut by 5 bases and J by 2 bases, with 13 bases left in between. CDR3 length: 14 amino acids. Germline assignment: CDR1 SGHAT and CDR2 FQNNGV. This entry comes from a study of coeliac disease. Overall study context: Without high-resolution HLA typing, biased TRBV7-2 usage was examined as a proof of principle.

Findings and limits, study-wide: TRB repertoires were largely private, with most amino acid sequences found in only one sample. Active celiac intraepithelial and lamina propria samples had lower TRB and TRG clonality than control samples. Intraepithelial and lamina propria fractions were not highly pure, so cross-contamination was possible.

The method was immunoSEQ multiplex PCR; TCRdb's version includes in-frame clones alone and lacks a portion of them. Among 4,000 to 4,500 clones, roughly 70% were seen once, and the ten largest hold around 10%. V gene TRBV11-2 combines with J gene TRBJ2-7; D is ambiguous. The clonotype was recovered from a woman aged 18-30 years with active celiac disease. Material for sequencing was intraepithelial lymphocytes from the gut. CDR3 in DNA: TGTGCCAGCAGCCGGGTTTTTTGGCCCTACGAGCAGTACTTC. Protein: CASSRVFWPYEQYF.